This T cell receptor beta chain was found in a study of cytomegalovirus exposure and HLA in healthy donors. CDR1 is KGHSH, CDR2 LQKENI, per germline. CDR3 length: 13 residues. Trimming removed 4 bases from V and 4 bases from J; junction bases left unmatched: 1. Regarding this clone: The antigen remains undetermined.

This PCR relied on a set of 60 Vbeta primers and 13 Jbeta primers. Some clones are missing from TCRdb's copy, which holds only in-frame ones; the method was immunoSEQ multiplex PCR. The sample shows more than 55,000 clones, about 73% of them seen only once. The study's findings and limits: High sensitivity and specificity were reportedly achieved when the classifier diagnosed cytomegalovirus status. The authors later found most CMV-associated TCR beta chains appeared HLA-restricted.

The clonotype originates from an older woman in good health and CMV-seropositive. This sequence joins TRBV18 and TRBJ1-2, with 9 positions matching TRBD1. Sequencing was done on a sample of PBMCs. The CDR3 spells CASSLTGGYGYTF. The CDR3, as DNA: TGTGCCAGCTCACTGACAGGGGGCTATGGCTACACCTTC.